This T cell receptor (beta chain) is drawn from a study of cytomegalovirus exposure and HLA in healthy donors. Overall study findings and caveats: Most of the TCR beta V segments (in an earlier analysis) were productive either about 90% or about 30% of the time.

Comment on this clone: Its specificity is unknown.

The germline V gene encodes CDR1 SNHLY and CDR2 FYNNEI. The CDR3 length is 14 residues. Trimming took 5 bases from V and 0 from J, leaving 8 bases between them. The PCR used 60 Vbeta and 13 Jbeta primers. As originally analysed: Later, 80 million or so unique TCR beta chains were counted in an analysis, and approximately 10 million of them were shared. The repertoire was sequenced with immunoSEQ multiplex PCR; TCRdb's copy has only in-frame clones and lacks some. That table furnishes V, J and clone size, whereas the DNA furnished D and trimming. Found here are some 150,000 clones, about 80% of them singletons; the top ten hold over 10%.

The rearrangement joins TRBV2 to TRBJ2-1; D gene unclear. This receptor was taken from a man in his thirties or forties in good health and CMV-seropositive. Sample: PBMCs. The CDR3, as DNA: TGTGCCAGCAGTTTGCGGAGCTCCTACAATGAGCAGTTCTTC. This sequence encodes CASSLRSSYNEQFF.